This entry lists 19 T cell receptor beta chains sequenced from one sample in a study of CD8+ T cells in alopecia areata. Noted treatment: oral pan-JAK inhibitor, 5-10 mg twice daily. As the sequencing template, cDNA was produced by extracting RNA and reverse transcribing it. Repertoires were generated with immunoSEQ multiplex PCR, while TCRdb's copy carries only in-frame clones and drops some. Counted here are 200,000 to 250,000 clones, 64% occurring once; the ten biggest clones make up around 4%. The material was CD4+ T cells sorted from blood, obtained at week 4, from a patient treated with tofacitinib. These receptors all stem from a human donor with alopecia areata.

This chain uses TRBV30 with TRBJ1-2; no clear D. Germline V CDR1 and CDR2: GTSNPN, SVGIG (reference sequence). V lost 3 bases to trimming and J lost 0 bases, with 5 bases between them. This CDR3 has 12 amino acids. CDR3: CAWRSSNYGYTF. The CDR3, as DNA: TGTGCCTGGAGATCGTCTAACTATGGCTACACCTTC.

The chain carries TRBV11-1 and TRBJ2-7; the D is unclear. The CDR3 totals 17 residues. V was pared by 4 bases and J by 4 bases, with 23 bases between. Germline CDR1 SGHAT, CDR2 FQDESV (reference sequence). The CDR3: CASSSYGSFAGFYEQYF. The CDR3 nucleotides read TGTGCCAGCAGCTCGTATGGCAGCTTTGCCGGCTTTTACGAGCAGTACTTC.

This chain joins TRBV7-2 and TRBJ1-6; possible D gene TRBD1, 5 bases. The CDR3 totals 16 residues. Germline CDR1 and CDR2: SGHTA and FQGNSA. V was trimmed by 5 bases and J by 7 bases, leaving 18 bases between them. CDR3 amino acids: CASSPQAGIANSPLHF. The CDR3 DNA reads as TGTGCCAGCAGCCCGCAGGCAGGGATTGCGAATTCACCCCTCCACTTT.

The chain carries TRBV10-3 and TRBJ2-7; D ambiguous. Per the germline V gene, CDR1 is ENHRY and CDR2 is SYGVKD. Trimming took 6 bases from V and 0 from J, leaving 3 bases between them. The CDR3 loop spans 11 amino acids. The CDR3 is CAIRDSYEQYF. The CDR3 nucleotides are TGTGCCATCAGGGACTCCTACGAGCAGTACTTC.

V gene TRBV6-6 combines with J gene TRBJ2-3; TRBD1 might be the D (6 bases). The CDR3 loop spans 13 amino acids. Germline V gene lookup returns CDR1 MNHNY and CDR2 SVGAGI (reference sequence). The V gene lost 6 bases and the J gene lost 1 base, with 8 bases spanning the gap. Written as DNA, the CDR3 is TGTGCCAGCAGGGGGGCCGGCACAGATACGCAGTATTTT. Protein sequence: CASRGAGTDTQYF.

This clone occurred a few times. For the CDR3, the DNA is TGTGCCAGCAGCTTGCGACAGGCTGAAAAACTGTTTTTT. This translates into CASSLRQAEKLFF. The chain carries TRBV7-8 and TRBJ1-4, with D possibly matching TRBD1 (6 bases). This CDR3 region has 13 residues. Germline lookup yields CDR1 SGHVS and CDR2 FQNEAQ. Trimming removed 3 bases from V and 7 bases from J, with 9 bases in between.

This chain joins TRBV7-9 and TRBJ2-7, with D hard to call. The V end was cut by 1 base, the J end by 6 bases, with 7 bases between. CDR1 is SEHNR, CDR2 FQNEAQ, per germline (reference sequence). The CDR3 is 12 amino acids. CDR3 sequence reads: CASSLEVGEQYF. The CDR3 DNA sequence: TGTGCCAGCAGCTTAGAGGTGGGCGAGCAGTACTTC.

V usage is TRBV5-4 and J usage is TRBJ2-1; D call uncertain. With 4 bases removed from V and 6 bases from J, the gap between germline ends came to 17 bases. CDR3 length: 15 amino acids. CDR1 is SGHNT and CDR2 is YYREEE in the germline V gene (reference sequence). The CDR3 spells CASSAGGVSANEQFF. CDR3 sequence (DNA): TGTGCCAGCAGCGCCGGTGGGGTGTCCGCCAATGAGCAGTTCTTC.

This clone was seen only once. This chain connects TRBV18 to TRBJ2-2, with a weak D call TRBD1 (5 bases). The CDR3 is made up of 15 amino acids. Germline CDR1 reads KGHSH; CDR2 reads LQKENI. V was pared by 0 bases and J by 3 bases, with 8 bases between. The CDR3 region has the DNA TGTGCCAGCTCACCACCGAGCAGGGACACCGGGGAGCTGTTTTTT. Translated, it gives CASSPPSRDTGELFF.

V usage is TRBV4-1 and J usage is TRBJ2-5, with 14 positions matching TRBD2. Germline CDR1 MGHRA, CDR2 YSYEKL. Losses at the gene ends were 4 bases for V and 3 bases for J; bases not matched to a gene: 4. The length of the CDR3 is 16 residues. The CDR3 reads CASSPQGLAGEETQYF. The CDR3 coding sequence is TGCGCCAGCAGCCCCCAGGGACTAGCGGGGGAAGAGACCCAGTACTTC.

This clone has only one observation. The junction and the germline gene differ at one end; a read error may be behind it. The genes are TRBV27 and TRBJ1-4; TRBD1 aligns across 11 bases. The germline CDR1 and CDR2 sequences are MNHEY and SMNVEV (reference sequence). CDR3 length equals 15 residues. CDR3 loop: CATQDRGRANEKLLF. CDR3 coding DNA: TGTGCCACCCAGGACAGGGGGCGAGCTAATGAAAAACTGCTTTTT.

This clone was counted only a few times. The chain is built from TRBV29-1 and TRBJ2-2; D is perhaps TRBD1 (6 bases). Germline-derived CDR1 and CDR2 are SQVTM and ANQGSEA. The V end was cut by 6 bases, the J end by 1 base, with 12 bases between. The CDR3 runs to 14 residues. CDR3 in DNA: TGCAGCGTCCACAGGGCGAAGAACACCGGGGAGCTGTTTTTT. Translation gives CSVHRAKNTGELFF.

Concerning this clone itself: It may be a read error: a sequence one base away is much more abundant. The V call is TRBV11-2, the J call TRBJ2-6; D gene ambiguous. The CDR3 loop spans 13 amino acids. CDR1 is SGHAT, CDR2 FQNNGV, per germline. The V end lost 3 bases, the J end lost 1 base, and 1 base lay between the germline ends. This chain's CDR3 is CASSFSGANVLTF. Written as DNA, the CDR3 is TGTGCCAGCAGCTTTTCTGGGGCCAACGTCCTGACTTTC.

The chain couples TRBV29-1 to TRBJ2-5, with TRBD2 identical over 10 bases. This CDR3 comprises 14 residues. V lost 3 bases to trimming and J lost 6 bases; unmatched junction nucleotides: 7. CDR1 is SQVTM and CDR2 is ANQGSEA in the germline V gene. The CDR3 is CSVDERGGQKTQYF. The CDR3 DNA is TGCAGCGTTGATGAGCGGGGGGGTCAAAAGACCCAGTACTTC.

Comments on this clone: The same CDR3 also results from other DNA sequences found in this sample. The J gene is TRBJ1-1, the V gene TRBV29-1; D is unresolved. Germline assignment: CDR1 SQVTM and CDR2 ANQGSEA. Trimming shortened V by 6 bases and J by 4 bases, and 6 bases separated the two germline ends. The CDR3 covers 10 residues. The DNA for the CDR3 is TGCAGCGTGGCGGGCACTGAAGCTTTCTTT. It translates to CSVAGTEAFF.

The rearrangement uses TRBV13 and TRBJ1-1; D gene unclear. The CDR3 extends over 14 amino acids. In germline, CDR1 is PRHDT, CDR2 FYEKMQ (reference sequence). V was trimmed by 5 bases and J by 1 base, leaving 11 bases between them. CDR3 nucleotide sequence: TGTGCCAGCAGCCCGGGGAGGGCGAACACTGAAGCTTTCTTT. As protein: CASSPGRANTEAFF.

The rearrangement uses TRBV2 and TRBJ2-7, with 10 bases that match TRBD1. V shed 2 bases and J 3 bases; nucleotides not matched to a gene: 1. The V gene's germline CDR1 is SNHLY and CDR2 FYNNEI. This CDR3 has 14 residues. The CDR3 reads CASSERTGGYEQYF. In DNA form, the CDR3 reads TGTGCCAGCAGTGAACGGACAGGGGGCTACGAGCAGTACTTC. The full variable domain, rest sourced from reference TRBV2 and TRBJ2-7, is EPEVTQTPSHQVTQMGQEVILRCVPISNHLYFYWYRQILGQKVEFLVSFYNNEISEKSEIFDDQFSVERPDGSNFTLKIRSTKLEDSAMYFCASSERTGGYEQYFGPGTRLTVT.

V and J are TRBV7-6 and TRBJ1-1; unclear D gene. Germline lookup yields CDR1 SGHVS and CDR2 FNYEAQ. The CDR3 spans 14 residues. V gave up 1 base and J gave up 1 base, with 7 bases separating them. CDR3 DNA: TGTGCCAGCAGCTTAGTGGCAGGGAACACTGAAGCTTTCTTT. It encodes CASSLVAGNTEAFF.

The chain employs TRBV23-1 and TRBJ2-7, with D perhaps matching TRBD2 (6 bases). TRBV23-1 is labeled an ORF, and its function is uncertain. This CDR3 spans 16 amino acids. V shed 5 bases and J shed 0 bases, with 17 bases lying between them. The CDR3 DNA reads TGCGCCAGCAGTGGAGGGACCCTCCAGAGCTCCTACGAGCAGTACTTC. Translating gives CASSGGTLQSSYEQYF.